These T cell receptor beta chains were read from a single sample in a study of blood T cells in healthy people across ages. TCRdb called the 5' RACE reads again in MiXCR, with one record for every CDR3 protein. The profile shows 600,000 to 800,000 distinct CDR3 sequences, under 25% of them singletons. Sequences were obtained from blood. The receptors were sampled from a man in his 70s in good health. Both conserved end residues are part of each CDR3. D genes are given only for firm matches. Rows may omit the clone size; those that give it use once, few, many or a size class.

clone size: many
J gene: TRBJ1-6
D gene: .
V gene: TRBV6-2/TRBV6-3
CDR3 protein: CASRNPPDNSPLHF

clone size: .
J gene: TRBJ1-5
D gene: TRBD1
V gene: TRBV20-1
CDR3 protein: CSARLGGGYSNQPQHF

clone size: .
J gene: .
D gene: .
V gene: TRBV2
CDR3 protein: CASLVINEQFF

clone size: .
J gene: TRBJ1-2
D gene: .
V gene: TRBV7-3
CDR3 protein: CASSLHREDYGYTF

clone size: .
J gene: TRBJ2-5
D gene: .
V gene: TRBV19
CDR3 protein: CASSMGTGQETQYF

clone size: few
J gene: TRBJ2-7
D gene: .
V gene: TRBV12-3/TRBV12-4
CDR3 protein: CASSFLARAYEQYF

clone size: few
J gene: TRBJ2-1
D gene: .
V gene: TRBV20-1
CDR3 protein: CSAREVGNEQFF

clone size: .
J gene: TRBJ2-7
D gene: TRBD1
V gene: TRBV5-1
CDR3 protein: CASSGLTGVDYEQYF

clone size: many
J gene: .
D gene: .
V gene: TRBV4-3
CDR3 protein: CASSQETGETYEQYF

clone size: few
J gene: TRBJ2-6
D gene: TRBD2
V gene: TRBV7-9
CDR3 protein: CASSSILAGSSGANVLTF

clone size: .
J gene: TRBJ2-7
D gene: .
V gene: TRBV10-3
CDR3 protein: CAISDDARTYEQYF

clone size: few
J gene: TRBJ2-2
D gene: .
V gene: TRBV9
CDR3 protein: CASSAPGGSGTGELFF

clone size: .
J gene: TRBJ1-2
D gene: .
V gene: TRBV7-9
CDR3 protein: CASSTSRLKSLNYGYTF

clone size: few
J gene: TRBJ1-4
D gene: .
V gene: TRBV11-2
CDR3 protein: CASSLAGAVATNEKLFF

clone size: once
J gene: TRBJ2-1
D gene: .
V gene: TRBV4-1
CDR3 protein: CASSQVWGYNEQFF

clone size: few
J gene: TRBJ2-5
D gene: .
V gene: TRBV10-3
CDR3 protein: CAISMGQHETQYF

clone size: few
J gene: TRBJ2-5
D gene: .
V gene: TRBV20-1
CDR3 protein: CSARLSETQYF

clone size: .
J gene: TRBJ1-1
D gene: .
V gene: TRBV12-3/TRBV12-4
CDR3 protein: CASSFKERATEAFF

clone size: .
J gene: TRBJ1-5
D gene: TRBD1
V gene: TRBV5-1
CDR3 protein: CASSLEGQGNQPQHF

clone size: few
J gene: TRBJ1-2
D gene: TRBD1
V gene: TRBV30
CDR3 protein: CAWRSTGGDGYTF

clone size: few
J gene: TRBJ2-7
D gene: TRBD1
V gene: TRBV24-1
CDR3 protein: CATSARTGGSYEQYF

clone size: .
J gene: TRBJ2-5
D gene: TRBD1
V gene: TRBV29-1
CDR3 protein: CSVGGTGGGETQYF

clone size: .
J gene: .
D gene: .
V gene: TRBV9
CDR3 protein: CASSVGVRDDEQFF

clone size: .
J gene: .
D gene: .
V gene: TRBV5-1
CDR3 protein: CASSLTRETEQFF

clone size: .
J gene: .
D gene: TRBD2
V gene: TRBV7-2
CDR3 protein: CASSSGTSVDEQFF

clone size: few
J gene: TRBJ2-1
D gene: TRBD1
V gene: TRBV20-1
CDR3 protein: CSARDIDRAAYNEQFF

clone size: few
J gene: TRBJ2-6
D gene: .
V gene: TRBV5-1
CDR3 protein: CASSLDGSGANVLTF

clone size: .
J gene: TRBJ2-3
D gene: .
V gene: TRBV11-2
CDR3 protein: CASSLYHNTQYF

clone size: .
J gene: TRBJ2-3
D gene: .
V gene: TRBV24-1
CDR3 protein: CATSTSTEAEAYF

clone size: few
J gene: TRBJ2-5
D gene: TRBD2
V gene: TRBV5-1
CDR3 protein: CASSLGGGLEGSETQYF

clone size: .
J gene: TRBJ2-5
D gene: .
V gene: TRBV7-8
CDR3 protein: CASSSKGVKETQYF

clone size: .
J gene: TRBJ2-3
D gene: .
V gene: TRBV7-2
CDR3 protein: CASSARGDTQYF

clone size: .
J gene: TRBJ2-7
D gene: TRBD2
V gene: TRBV5-1
CDR3 protein: CASSSGTKGGEQYF

clone size: few
J gene: TRBJ1-1
D gene: .
V gene: TRBV29-1
CDR3 protein: CSVEQGSEAFF

clone size: .
J gene: TRBJ2-3
D gene: TRBD1
V gene: TRBV24-1
CDR3 protein: CATSDGQVSTDTQYF

clone size: .
J gene: TRBJ2-1
D gene: .
V gene: TRBV30
CDR3 protein: CAWSAKNEQFF

clone size: few
J gene: TRBJ2-4
D gene: TRBD1
V gene: TRBV27
CDR3 protein: CASRDRGAGDIQYF

clone size: .
J gene: TRBJ2-1
D gene: TRBD1
V gene: TRBV15
CDR3 protein: CATSRDLRTGNEQFF

clone size: few
J gene: TRBJ2-7
D gene: .
V gene: TRBV3-1
CDR3 protein: CASSRIVPGTADSYEQYF

clone size: .
J gene: TRBJ2-1
D gene: .
V gene: TRBV7-3
CDR3 protein: CASSLNGDNEQFF

clone size: .
J gene: TRBJ2-2
D gene: .
V gene: TRBV2
CDR3 protein: CASSEDVYTGELFF

clone size: few
J gene: TRBJ2-5
D gene: TRBD2
V gene: TRBV5-1
CDR3 protein: CATSALSGTQETQYF

clone size: few
J gene: TRBJ2-3
D gene: .
V gene: TRBV6-1
CDR3 protein: CASSETPGRGTDTQYF

clone size: .
J gene: TRBJ2-5
D gene: TRBD2
V gene: TRBV2
CDR3 protein: CASSKTSGSGKTQYF

clone size: .
J gene: TRBJ2-1
D gene: .
V gene: TRBV4-1
CDR3 protein: CASSWGARSEQFF

clone size: .
J gene: TRBJ1-4
D gene: .
V gene: TRBV29-1
CDR3 protein: CSVQPQTNEKLFF

clone size: few
J gene: TRBJ2-1
D gene: .
V gene: TRBV24-1
CDR3 protein: CATSDSKQGSSYNEQFF

clone size: once
J gene: .
D gene: TRBD2
V gene: TRBV28
CDR3 protein: CASSQPGGEQYF

clone size: few
J gene: TRBJ1-3
D gene: TRBD1
V gene: TRBV5-1
CDR3 protein: CASSLKTGQKSSGNTIYF

clone size: few
J gene: TRBJ1-6
D gene: .
V gene: TRBV10-3
CDR3 protein: CAISDVNNSPLHF

clone size: few
J gene: TRBJ2-7
D gene: TRBD2
V gene: TRBV10-2
CDR3 protein: CASSDGGLADEQYF

clone size: .
J gene: TRBJ2-2
D gene: .
V gene: TRBV15
CDR3 protein: CATSRDHPTKNTGELFF

clone size: .
J gene: .
D gene: .
V gene: TRBV6-5
CDR3 protein: CASSRGPRETQYF

clone size: .
J gene: .
D gene: TRBD2
V gene: TRBV11-2
CDR3 protein: CASSKETSATYEQYF

clone size: few
J gene: TRBJ1-2
D gene: .
V gene: TRBV10-3
CDR3 protein: CAISDWTDNYGYTF

clone size: .
J gene: TRBJ1-1
D gene: .
V gene: TRBV27
CDR3 protein: CASSLGRALEAFF

clone size: .
J gene: TRBJ1-4
D gene: .
V gene: TRBV28
CDR3 protein: CASSDPPQEEKLFF

clone size: few
J gene: .
D gene: TRBD2
V gene: TRBV12-3/TRBV12-4
CDR3 protein: CASSSGLATYEQYF